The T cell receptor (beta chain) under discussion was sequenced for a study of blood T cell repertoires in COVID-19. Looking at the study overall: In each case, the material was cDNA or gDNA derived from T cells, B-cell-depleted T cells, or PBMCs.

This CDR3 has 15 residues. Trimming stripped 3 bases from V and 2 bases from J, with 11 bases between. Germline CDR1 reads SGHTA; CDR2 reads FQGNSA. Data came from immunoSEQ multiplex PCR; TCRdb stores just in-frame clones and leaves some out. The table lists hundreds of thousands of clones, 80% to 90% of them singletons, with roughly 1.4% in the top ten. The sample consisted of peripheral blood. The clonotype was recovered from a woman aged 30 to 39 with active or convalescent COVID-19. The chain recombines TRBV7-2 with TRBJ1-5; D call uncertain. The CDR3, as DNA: TGTGCCAGCAGCTTCCCGGGGATTGGCAATCAGCCCCAGCATTTT. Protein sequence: CASSFPGIGNQPQHF.